This T cell receptor (beta chain) came from a study of T cell responses to AZD1222 COVID-19 vaccine. Clones were read by immunoSEQ multiplex PCR, and TCRdb kept only the in-frame ones, dropping some. The top ten hold 25% to 30% of the sample, which has 75,000 to 90,000 clones, 75% to 95% seen once. Study-level findings and limits: With two AZD1222 doses given, Spike-specific TCR breadth and depth both rose. Most donors were white British, females outnumbered males, and clonal diversity was possibly underestimated.

The germline V and J ends were trimmed by 4 bases and 3 bases, with 10 bases remaining between them. The CDR3 is 14 amino acids. Germline V gene sequence: CDR1 MGHDK, CDR2 SYGVNS. This clone was counted only a few times. Its antigen is not identified. Recipients boosted at about 4 weeks or about 12 weeks are pooled. Sequencing used peripheral blood, obtained 28 days after the second AZD1222 dose. The rearrangement joins TRBV25-1 to TRBJ1-5; no reliable D call. This TCR came from an adult who received the AZD1222 COVID-19 vaccine. The CDR3 DNA follows: TGTGCCAGCAGTGGAGGGAACTCCAATCAGCCCCAGCATTTT. Amino acid sequence: CASSGGNSNQPQHF.